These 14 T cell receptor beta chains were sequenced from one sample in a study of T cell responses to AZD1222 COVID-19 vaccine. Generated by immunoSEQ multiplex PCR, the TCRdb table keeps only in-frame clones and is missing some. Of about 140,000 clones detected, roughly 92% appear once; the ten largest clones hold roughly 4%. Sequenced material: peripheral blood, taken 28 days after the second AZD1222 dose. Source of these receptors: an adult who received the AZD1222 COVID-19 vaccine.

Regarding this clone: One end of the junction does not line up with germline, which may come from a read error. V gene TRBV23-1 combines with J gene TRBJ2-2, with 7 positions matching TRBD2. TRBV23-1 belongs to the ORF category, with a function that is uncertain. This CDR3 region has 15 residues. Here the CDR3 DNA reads TGCGCCAGCAGTCCTGATAAGGGGTCGACGGGGGGAGCTGTTTTT. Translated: CASSPDKGSTGGAVF.

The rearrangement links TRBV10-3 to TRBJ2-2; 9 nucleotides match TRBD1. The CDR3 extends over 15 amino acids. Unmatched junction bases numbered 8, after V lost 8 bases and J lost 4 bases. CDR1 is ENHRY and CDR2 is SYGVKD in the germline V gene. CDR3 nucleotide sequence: TGTGCCATCTCTAGGGACAGGGATTCCACCGGGGAGCTGTTTTTT. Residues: CAISRDRDSTGELFF.

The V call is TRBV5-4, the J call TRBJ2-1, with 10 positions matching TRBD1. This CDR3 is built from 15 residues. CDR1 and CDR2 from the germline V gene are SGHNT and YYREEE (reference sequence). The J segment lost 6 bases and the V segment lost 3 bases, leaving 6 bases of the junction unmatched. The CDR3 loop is CASSYSGDRGNEQFF. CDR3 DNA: TGTGCCAGCAGCTACTCCGGGGACAGGGGCAATGAGCAGTTCTTC.

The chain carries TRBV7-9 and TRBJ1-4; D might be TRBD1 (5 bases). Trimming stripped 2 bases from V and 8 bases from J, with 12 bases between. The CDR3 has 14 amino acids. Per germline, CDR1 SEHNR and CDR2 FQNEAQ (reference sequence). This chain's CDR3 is CASSLMGQGEKLFF. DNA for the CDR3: TGTGCCAGCAGCTTAATGGGGCAGGGAGAAAAACTGTTTTTT.

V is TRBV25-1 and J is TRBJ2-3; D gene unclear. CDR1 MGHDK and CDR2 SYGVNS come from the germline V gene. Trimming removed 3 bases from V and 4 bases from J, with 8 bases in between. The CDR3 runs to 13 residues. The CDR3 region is CASSDEYADTQYF. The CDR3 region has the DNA TGTGCCAGCAGTGATGAGTACGCAGATACGCAGTATTTT.

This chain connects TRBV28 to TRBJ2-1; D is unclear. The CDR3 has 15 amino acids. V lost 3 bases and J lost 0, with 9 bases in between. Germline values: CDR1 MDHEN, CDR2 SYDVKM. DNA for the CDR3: TGTGCCAGCAGTTTCTGGAGTGACTCCTACAATGAGCAGTTCTTC. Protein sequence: CASSFWSDSYNEQFF.

Written as DNA, the CDR3 is TGCGCCAGCAGCCAAGATCCAGTGACAGGCCGCACCGGGGAGCTGTTTTTT. Protein sequence: CASSQDPVTGRTGELFF. The J gene is TRBJ2-2, the V gene TRBV4-1, with D possibly being TRBD1 (6 bases). Trimming took off 0 bases at V and 4 bases at J, with 15 bases between the two ends. The CDR3 loop spans 17 amino acids. Germline CDR1 reads MGHRA; CDR2 reads YSYEKL.

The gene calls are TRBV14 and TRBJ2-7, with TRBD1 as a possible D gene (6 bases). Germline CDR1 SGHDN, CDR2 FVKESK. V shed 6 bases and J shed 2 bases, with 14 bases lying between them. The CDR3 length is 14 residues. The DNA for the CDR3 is TGTGCCAGCAGTCGACAGGTAAGTCCCTACGAGCAGTACTTC. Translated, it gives CASSRQVSPYEQYF.

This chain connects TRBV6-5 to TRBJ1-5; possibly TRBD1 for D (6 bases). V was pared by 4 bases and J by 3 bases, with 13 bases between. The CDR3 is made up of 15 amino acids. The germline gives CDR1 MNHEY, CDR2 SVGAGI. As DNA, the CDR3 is TGTGCCAGCAGTTCCGGGGGCAGCTTCAATCAGCCCCAGCATTTT. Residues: CASSSGGSFNQPQHF.

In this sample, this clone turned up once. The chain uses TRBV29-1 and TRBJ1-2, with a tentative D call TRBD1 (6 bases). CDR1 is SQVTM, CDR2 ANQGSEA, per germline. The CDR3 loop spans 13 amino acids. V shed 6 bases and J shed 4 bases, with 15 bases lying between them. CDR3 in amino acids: CSVPLGAAYGYTF. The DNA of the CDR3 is TGCAGCGTCCCCCTGGGGGCAGCCTATGGCTACACCTTC. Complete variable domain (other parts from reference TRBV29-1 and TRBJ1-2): SAVISQKPSRDICQRGTSLTIQCQVDSQVTMMFWYRQQPGQSLTLIATANQGSEATYESGFVIDKFPISRPNLTFSTLTVSNMSPEDSSIYLCSVPLGAAYGYTFGSGTRLTVV.

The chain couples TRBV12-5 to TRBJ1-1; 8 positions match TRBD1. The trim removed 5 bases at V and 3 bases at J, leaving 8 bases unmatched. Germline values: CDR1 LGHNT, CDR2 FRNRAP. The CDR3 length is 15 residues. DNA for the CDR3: TGTGCTAGTGGTCACCGTGGACAGGGTCACACTGAAGCTTTCTTT. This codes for CASGHRGQGHTEAFF.

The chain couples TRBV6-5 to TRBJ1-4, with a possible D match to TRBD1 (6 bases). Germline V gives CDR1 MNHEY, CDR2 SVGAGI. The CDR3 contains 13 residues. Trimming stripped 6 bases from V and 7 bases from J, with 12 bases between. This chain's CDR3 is CASRQGGLEKLFF. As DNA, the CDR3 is TGTGCCAGCAGACAGGGTGGACTTGAAAAACTGTTTTTT.

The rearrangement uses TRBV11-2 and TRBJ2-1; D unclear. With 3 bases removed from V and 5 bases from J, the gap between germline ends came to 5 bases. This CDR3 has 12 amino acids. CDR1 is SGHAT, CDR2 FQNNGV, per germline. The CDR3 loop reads CASSFIDNEQFF. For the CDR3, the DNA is TGTGCCAGCAGCTTCATAGACAATGAGCAGTTCTTC.

The CDR3 is CASSDQGSAEAFF. The CDR3 region has the DNA TGTGCCAGCAGTGACCAGGGATCGGCTGAAGCTTTCTTT. The rearrangement links TRBV2 to TRBJ1-1, with D possibly matching TRBD1 (5 bases). The CDR3 is 13 amino acids. Between the trimmed V and J ends, which lost 3 bases and 6 bases, there was a span of 11 bases. The germline CDR1 and CDR2 sequences are SNHLY and FYNNEI.